This T cell receptor beta chain emerged from a study of T cell clonotyping in hematopoietic cell transplantation. Regarding the study as a whole: No sorting was done, leaving CD4 and CD8 contributions mixed. Higher Inverse Simpson Index values in graft donor and pretransplant recipient predicted broader posttransplant TCR diversity. Few recipient clonotypes overlapped donors; over 95% were de novo at given depth. Pathologically expanded recipient clonotypes increased progressively from day 30 to day 180 as diversity fell.

As concerns this clone: Antigen specificity is unknown.

Here immunoSEQ multiplex PCR was the method, and the copy in TCRdb shows in-frame clones only, minus some. The table includes around 4,900 clones, approximately 96% detected once. Source: PBMCs, taken 100 days after allogeneic stem cell transplant. The receptor comes from a male patient between 40 and 49 years old who had an allogeneic stem cell transplant from a related donor, so the T cells may come from the graft donor. Some clones in this sample may be carry-over from other donors' samples.

This CDR3 is CARMVEGSSYEQYV. The CDR3 bases are TGCGCCCGAATGGTAGAGGGAAGCTCCTACGAGCAGTACGTC. The genes are TRBV5-1 and TRBJ2-7; D may be TRBD2 (5 bases). This CDR3 has 14 residues. V was cut by 10 bases and J by 0 bases, with 17 bases left in between. Per the germline V gene, CDR1 is SGHRS and CDR2 is YFSETQ.